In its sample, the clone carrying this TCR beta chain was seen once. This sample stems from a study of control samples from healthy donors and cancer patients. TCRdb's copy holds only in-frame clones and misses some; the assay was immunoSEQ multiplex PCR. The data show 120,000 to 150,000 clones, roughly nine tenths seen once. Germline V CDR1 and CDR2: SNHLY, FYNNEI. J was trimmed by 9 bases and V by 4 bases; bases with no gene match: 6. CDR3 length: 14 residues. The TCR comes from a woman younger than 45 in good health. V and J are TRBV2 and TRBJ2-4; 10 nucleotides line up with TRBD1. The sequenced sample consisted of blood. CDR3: CASSGGTGETIQYF. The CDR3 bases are TGTGCCAGCAGTGGAGGGACAGGGGAGACCATTCAGTACTTC. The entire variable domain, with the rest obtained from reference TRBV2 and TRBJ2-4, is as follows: EPEVTQTPSHQVTQMGQEVILRCVPISNHLYFYWYRQILGQKVEFLVSFYNNEISEKSEIFDDQFSVERPDGSNFTLKIRSTKLEDSAMYFCASSGGTGETIQYFGAGTRLSVL.